The next 21 T cell receptor beta chains were all read from a single sample in a study of T cell repertoires in cytomegalovirus infection. TCRdb passed the reads through MiXCR, listing each CDR3 protein once. In the table there are hundreds of thousands of distinct CDR3 sequences, approximately 24% of which are singletons. Sequenced: CD8+ T cells from PBMCs. The receptors shown here come from a human donor in good health (CMV status not recorded). Some clones in this sample may be carry-over from other donors' samples.

This clonotype was recorded many times. The chain joins TRBV6-2 or TRBV6-3 to TRBJ1-1; TRBD1 matches at 7 bases. Germline V gene data show CDR1 as MNHEY and CDR2 as SVGEGT. V lost 4 bases and J lost 0; bases outside the gene matches: 2. The CDR3 is 14 amino acids. CDR3 amino acids: CASSWGQLNTEAFF. The DNA of the CDR3 is TGTGCCAGCAGTTGGGGACAGCTGAACACTGAAGCTTTCTTT.

Here the CDR3 reads CASSPSTALYEQYF. Written as DNA, the CDR3 is TGTGCCAGCAGTCCTTCGACAGCCCTCTACGAGCAGTACTTC. This chain links TRBV2 with TRBJ2-7, with D perhaps matching TRBD1 (5 bases). From germline, CDR1 is SNHLY and CDR2 FYNNEI. Trimming took off 5 bases at V and 3 bases at J, with 14 bases between the two ends. This CDR3 contains 14 residues.

This clonotype was seen only a few times. The chain links TRBV14 to TRBJ2-2, with D perhaps matching TRBD2 (5 bases). The CDR3 length is 16 residues. V lost 4 bases and J 2 bases, leaving 14 bases between the germline ends. CDR1 and CDR2 (germline): SGHDN, FVKESK. For the CDR3, the DNA is TGTGCCAGCAGCCGGCGGGTCCCGATTAACACCGGGGAGCTGTTTTTT. This translates into CASSRRVPINTGELFF.

This clonotype was detected many times. The V and J genes are TRBV7-2 and TRBJ2-5, with D possibly being TRBD1 (5 bases). The germline CDR1 and CDR2 sequences are SGHTA and FQGNSA. Trimming stripped 4 bases from V and 1 base from J, with 16 bases between. This CDR3 comprises 16 residues. The CDR3 spells CASSSRIAGSQETQYF. As DNA, the CDR3 is TGTGCCAGCAGCTCAAGAATAGCAGGGTCCCAAGAGACCCAGTACTTC.

The rearrangement joins TRBV6-5 to TRBJ2-7; 7 bases are shared with TRBD1. Germline loops: CDR1 MNHEY, CDR2 SVGAGI. V lost 0 bases, J lost 3 bases, and 5 bases stayed unmatched. This CDR3 comprises 15 residues. CDR3 loop: CASSYSLYRGYEQYF. The CDR3 DNA is TGTGCCAGCAGTTACTCGCTTTACAGGGGCTACGAGCAGTACTTC.

Note on this clonotype: With a much larger clone just one base away, this may be a read error. The chain uses TRBV27 and TRBJ2-1; 7 positions agree with TRBD2. Germline V gives CDR1 MNHEY, CDR2 SMNVEV (reference sequence). V trimming: 2 bases; J trimming: 4 bases; junction bases outside the gene matches: 5. The CDR3 has 15 residues. The chain's CDR3 is CASSLGAGPYNEQFF. For the CDR3, the DNA is TGTGCCAGCAGTTTAGGAGCGGGGCCTTACAATGAGCAGTTCTTC.

This clonotype was picked up a small number of times. The V gene is TRBV27, the J gene TRBJ2-3; weak D call: TRBD2 (7 bases). The CDR3 runs 16 residues. In germline, CDR1 is MNHEY, CDR2 SMNVEV (reference sequence). V shed 2 bases and J shed 4 bases, with 16 bases lying between them. As DNA, the CDR3 is TGTGCCAGCAGTTTACTTTCGGGGGGCGGGGCAGATACGCAGTATTTT. The encoded protein is CASSLLSGGGADTQYF.

A few counts support this clonotype. The V and J genes are TRBV29-1 and TRBJ1-2, with a possible D match to TRBD1 (6 bases). Germline assignment: CDR1 SQVTM and CDR2 ANQGSEA. This CDR3 is built from 16 residues. The V gene lost 7 bases and the J gene lost 3 bases, with 24 bases spanning the gap. The CDR3 bases are TGCAGCGCCATATTAGTAGCAGGGGTGTCCGACTATGGCTACACCTTC. Translation: CSAILVAGVSDYGYTF.

This clonotype has ten or more counts. The gene calls are TRBV12-3 or TRBV12-4 and TRBJ1-3; 7 bases are shared with TRBD1. CDR3 length: 14 residues. V shed 5 bases and J 1 base; nucleotides not matched to a gene: 2. The DNA for the CDR3 is TGTGCCAGCAGTCCGACAGGGTCTGGAAACACCATATATTTT. Amino acids: CASSPTGSGNTIYF.

This clonotype was seen at least ten times. The V call is TRBV7-8, the J call TRBJ2-7; 13 nucleotides match TRBD2. CDR1 is SGHVS and CDR2 is FQNEAQ in the germline V gene. Losses at the gene ends were 5 bases for V and 2 bases for J; bases not matched to a gene: 3. The CDR3 extends over 15 amino acids. CDR3 DNA: TGTGCCAGCAGCCAACTAGCGGGGGGGCCCTACGAGCAGTACGTC. This encodes CASSQLAGGPYEQYV.

In its sample, this clonotype was seen a few times. The chain uses TRBV10-3 and TRBJ2-1, with 10 nucleotides matching TRBD2. In germline, CDR1 is ENHRY, CDR2 SYGVKD. There are 16 residues in the CDR3. Trimming took 3 bases from V and 3 from J; bases not matched to a gene: 5. CDR3 DNA: TGTGCCATCAGTGACCCGGGACTAGCGAGCTACAATGAGCAGTTCTTC. Residues: CAISDPGLASYNEQFF.

This clonotype was detected many times. This chain uses TRBV11-2 with TRBJ2-1, with 11 bases identical to TRBD1. After removal of 3 bases from V and 4 bases from J, the junction contained 5 bases not matched to a gene. CDR1 SGHAT and CDR2 FQNNGV come from the germline V gene. This CDR3 is 16 amino acids long. In DNA form, the CDR3 reads TGTGCCAGCAGCTTGCCGGGACAGGGGGTATACAATGAGCAGTTCTTC. Translation gives CASSLPGQGVYNEQFF.

This clonotype has ten or more counts. The chain combines TRBV7-2 with TRBJ2-3, with D perhaps assigned TRBD1 or TRBD2 (5 bases each). The germline CDR1 and CDR2 sequences are SGHTA and FQGNSA. Trimming took 4 bases from V and 6 from J, leaving 17 bases between them. The CDR3 sequence is 15 residues long. CDR3 sequence (DNA): TGTGCCAGCAGCTCGGGGACGGCCGATGGGGATACGCAGTATTTT. Its translation: CASSSGTADGDTQYF.

About this clonotype itself: The CDR3 does not end in the conserved phenylalanine or tryptophan, so this is likely a read error. The chain carries TRBV11-1 and TRBJ2-2; 12 bases agree with TRBD1. The J segment lost 4 bases and the V segment lost 4 bases, leaving 4 bases of the junction unmatched. In germline, CDR1 is SGHAT, CDR2 FQDESV (reference sequence). This CDR3 comprises 16 residues. CDR3 sequence: CASSWGQGASTGELFY. CDR3 DNA sequence: TGTGCCAGCAGCTGGGGACAGGGGGCAAGCACCGGGGAGCTGTTTTAT.

As concerns this clonotype: A read error may explain this, as a much larger clone is one base away. The chain uses TRBV14 and TRBJ2-1; either TRBD1 or TRBD2 may supply D (5 bases each). This CDR3 comprises 13 residues. The germline CDR1 and CDR2 sequences are SGHDN and FVKESK. CDR3 DNA sequence: TGTTCCAGCAGCCAAGTGGGACCGCACGACCAGTTCTTC. Protein product: CSSSQVGPHDQFF.

V usage is TRBV4-1 and J usage is TRBJ2-1; D possibly corresponds to TRBD1 (5 bases). CDR3 length: 16 amino acids. V shed 0 bases and J shed 6 bases, with 15 bases lying between them. Germline V gene data show CDR1 as MGHRA and CDR2 as YSYEKL. For the CDR3, the DNA is TGCGCCAGCAGCCAAGATCTGGGGCCCCCGGGCAATGAGCAGTTCTTC. This encodes CASSQDLGPPGNEQFF.

The rearrangement uses TRBV2 and TRBJ2-4, with 9 bases fitting TRBD2. Germline values: CDR1 SNHLY, CDR2 FYNNEI. The CDR3 covers 15 residues. With 1 base clipped from V and 6 bases from J, the junction kept 4 bases outside the gene matches. In nucleotides, the CDR3 is TGTGCCAGCAGTGAAGTAGCGGGGGACCTAAACATTCAGTACTTC. It is translated as CASSEVAGDLNIQYF.

The CDR3 protein is CASTPGRGGLAKNIQYF. The CDR3 coding sequence is TGTGCCAGCACCCCGGGGCGGGGGGGATTAGCCAAAAACATTCAGTACTTC. This sequence joins TRBV7-9 and TRBJ2-4, with 9 bases lining up with TRBD2. V lost 7 bases and J lost 0; bases outside the gene matches: 10. This CDR3 has 17 amino acids. Looked up from germline, CDR1 is SEHNR and CDR2 is FQNEAQ (reference sequence).

The chain links TRBV7-4 to TRBJ1-2; weak D call: TRBD1 (5 bases). Germline CDR1 is SGHVT and CDR2 is SQSDAQ. V lost 3 bases, J lost 0 bases, and 17 bases lay in between. The CDR3 consists of 17 residues. This chain's CDR3 is CASSLGRAVLANYGYTF. For the CDR3, the DNA is TGTGCCAGCAGCTTGGGCAGGGCCGTATTGGCTAACTATGGCTACACCTTC.

The chain links TRBV25-1 to TRBJ1-2, with no clear D. The CDR3 has 10 residues. CDR1 and CDR2 (germline): MGHDK, SYGVNS. The V and J ends lost 10 bases and 7 bases respectively, with 10 bases between them. The CDR3 region is CATLEGGYTF. CDR3 in DNA: TGTGCCACCTTAGAGGGTGGCTACACCTTC.

This clonotype was found many times. The chain uses TRBV7-8 and TRBJ1-1; 7 nucleotides agree with TRBD1. In germline, CDR1 is SGHVS, CDR2 FQNEAQ. V shed 5 bases, J shed 4 bases, and the junction held 10 bases outside the gene matches. CDR3 length equals 15 residues. CDR3 sequence reads: CASSPLTGMGTEAFF. The CDR3, as DNA: TGTGCCAGCAGCCCGTTGACAGGGATGGGCACTGAAGCTTTCTTT.